One and the same sample provided the 5 T cell receptor beta chains below, sequenced in a study of blood T cell repertoires in COVID-19. This table comes from immunoSEQ multiplex PCR, and its TCRdb copy is limited to in-frame clones, with some not included. Among 250,000 or so clones listed, roughly nine tenths were seen once. Material for sequencing was PBMCs or T cells enriched from blood (not recorded which). The receptors come from a human donor in a cohort exposed to, infected with or recovered from COVID-19 (not recorded which). The donor label of this sample is uncertain.

The rearrangement joins TRBV24-1 to TRBJ1-2, with a tentative D call TRBD1 (5 bases). Germline loops: CDR1 KGHDR, CDR2 SFDVKD. This CDR3 contains 14 residues. The ends were cut back, 7 bases at V and 2 bases at J, with 13 bases in the middle. CDR3 region: CATSTSRQNYGYTF. The CDR3 DNA reads TGTGCCACCAGCACCAGCAGACAGAACTATGGCTACACCTTC.

The DNA of the CDR3 is TGTGCCAGCTCACCTCTAGGGGTGTGGAACACCGGGGAGCTGTTTTTT. It codes for CASSPLGVWNTGELFF. This sequence joins TRBV18 and TRBJ2-2; TRBD1 is a possible D gene (5 bases). V dropped 3 bases and J dropped 1 base, with 12 bases sitting between them. CDR1 is KGHSH, CDR2 LQKENI, per germline. CDR3 length: 16 residues.

This chain joins TRBV18 and TRBJ1-1; maybe TRBD1 (5 bases). Trimming pared 4 bases from V and 0 bases from J, leaving 9 bases between. CDR1 is KGHSH and CDR2 is LQKENI in the germline V gene. The CDR3 runs 14 residues. CDR3 residues: CASSRDSVNTEAFF. For the CDR3, the DNA is TGTGCCAGCTCACGCGACAGCGTGAACACTGAAGCTTTCTTT.

The chain is built from TRBV5-8 and TRBJ2-6; tentative D call: TRBD2 (5 bases). The ends were cut back, 2 bases at V and 3 bases at J, with 9 bases in the middle. CDR1 and CDR2 from the germline V gene are SGHTS and YDEGEE. The CDR3 totals 15 residues. CDR3 coding DNA: TGTGCCAGCAGCTTCCCGGGAAGTGGGGCCAACGTCCTGACTTTC. Amino acid sequence: CASSFPGSGANVLTF.

J is TRBJ2-7 and V is TRBV27; 7 nucleotides align to TRBD2. The length of the CDR3 is 14 residues. Germline V gives CDR1 MNHEY, CDR2 SMNVEV (reference sequence). V gave up 9 bases and J gave up 0 bases; unmatched junction bases: 8. The CDR3 spells CASKGRGSSYEQYF. The CDR3 region has the DNA TGTGCCAGTAAGGGGCGGGGGAGCTCCTACGAGCAGTACTTC.